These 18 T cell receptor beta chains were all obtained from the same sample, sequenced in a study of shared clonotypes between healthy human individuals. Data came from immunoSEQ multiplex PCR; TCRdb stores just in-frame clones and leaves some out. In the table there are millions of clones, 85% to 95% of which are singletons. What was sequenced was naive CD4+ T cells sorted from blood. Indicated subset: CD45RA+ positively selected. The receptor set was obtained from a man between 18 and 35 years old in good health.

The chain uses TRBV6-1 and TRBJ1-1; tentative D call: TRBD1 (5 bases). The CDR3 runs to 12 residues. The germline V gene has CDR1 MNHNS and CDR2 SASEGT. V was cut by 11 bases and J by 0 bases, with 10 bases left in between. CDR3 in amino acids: CACIRVNTEAFF. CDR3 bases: TGTGCCTGCATCAGGGTGAACACTGAAGCTTTCTTT.

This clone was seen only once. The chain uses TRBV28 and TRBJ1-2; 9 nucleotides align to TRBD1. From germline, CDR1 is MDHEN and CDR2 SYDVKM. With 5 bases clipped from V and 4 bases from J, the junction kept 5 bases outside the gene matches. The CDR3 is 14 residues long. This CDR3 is CASSTGGAGYGYTF. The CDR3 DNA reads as TGTGCCAGCAGTACAGGGGGCGCCGGCTATGGCTACACCTTC.

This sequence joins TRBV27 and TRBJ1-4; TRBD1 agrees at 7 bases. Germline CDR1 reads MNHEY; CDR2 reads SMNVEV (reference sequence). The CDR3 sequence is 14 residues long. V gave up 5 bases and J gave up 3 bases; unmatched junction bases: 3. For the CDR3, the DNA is TGTGCCAGCAGTCGGGACAGATCTAATGAAAAACTGTTTTTT. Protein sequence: CASSRDRSNEKLFF.

The CDR3 coding sequence is TGCGCCAGCAGCCGAAAGCAGAGACTGACGGAGGAGACCCAGTACTTC. Translated: CASSRKQRLTEETQYF. This sequence joins TRBV5-1 and TRBJ2-5; D is unresolved. CDR1 SGHRS and CDR2 YFSETQ come from the germline V gene. There are 16 residues in the CDR3. V gave up 4 bases and J gave up 5 bases, with 21 bases separating them.

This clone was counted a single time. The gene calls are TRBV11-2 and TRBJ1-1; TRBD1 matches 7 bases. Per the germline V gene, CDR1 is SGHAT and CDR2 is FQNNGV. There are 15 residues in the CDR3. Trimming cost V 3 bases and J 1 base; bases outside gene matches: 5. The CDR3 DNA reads TGTGCCAGCAGCTTCTTAAGGGGGCAGAACACTGAAGCTTTCTTT. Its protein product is CASSFLRGQNTEAFF. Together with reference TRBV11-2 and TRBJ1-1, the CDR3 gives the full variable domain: EAGVAQSPRYKIIEKRQSVAFWCNPISGHATLYWYQQILGQGPKLLIQFQNNGVVDDSQLPKDRFSAERLKGVDSTLKIQPAKLEDSAVYLCASSFLRGQNTEAFFGQGTRLTVV.

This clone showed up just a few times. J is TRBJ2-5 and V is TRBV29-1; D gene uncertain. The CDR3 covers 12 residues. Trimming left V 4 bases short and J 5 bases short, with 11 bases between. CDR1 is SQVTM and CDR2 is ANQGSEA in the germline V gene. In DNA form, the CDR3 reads TGCAGCGTTGTATGGTCTGGGGAGACCCAGTACTTC. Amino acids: CSVVWSGETQYF.

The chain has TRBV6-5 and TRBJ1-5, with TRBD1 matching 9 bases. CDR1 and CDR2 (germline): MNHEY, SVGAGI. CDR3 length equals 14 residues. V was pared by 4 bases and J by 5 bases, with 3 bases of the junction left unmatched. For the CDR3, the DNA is TGTGCCAGCAGTTTTAGACAGGGGGATCAGCCCCAGCATTTT. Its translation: CASSFRQGDQPQHF.

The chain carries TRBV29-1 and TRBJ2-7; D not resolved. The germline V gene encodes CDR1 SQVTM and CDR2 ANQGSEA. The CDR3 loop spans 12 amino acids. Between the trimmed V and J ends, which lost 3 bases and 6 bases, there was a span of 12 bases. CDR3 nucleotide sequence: TGCAGCGTTGAGGGTAACGGATTCGAGCAGTACTTC. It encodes CSVEGNGFEQYF.

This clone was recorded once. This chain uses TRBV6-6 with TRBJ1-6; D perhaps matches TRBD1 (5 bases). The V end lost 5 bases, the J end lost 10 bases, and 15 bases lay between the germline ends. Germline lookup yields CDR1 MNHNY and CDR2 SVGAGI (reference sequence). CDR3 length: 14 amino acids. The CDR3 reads CASSLQGNGSPLHF. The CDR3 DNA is TGTGCCAGCAGTCTGCAGGGTAATGGGTCACCCCTCCACTTT.

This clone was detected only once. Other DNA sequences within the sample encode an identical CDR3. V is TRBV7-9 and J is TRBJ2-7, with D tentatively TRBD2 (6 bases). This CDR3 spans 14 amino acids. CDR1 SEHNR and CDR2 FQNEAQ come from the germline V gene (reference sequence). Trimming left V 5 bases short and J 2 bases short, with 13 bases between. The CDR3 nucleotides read TGTGCCAGCAGCCCCCGGGACTCTACCTACGAGCAGTACTTC. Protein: CASSPRDSTYEQYF.

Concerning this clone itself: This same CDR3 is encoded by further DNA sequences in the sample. This CDR3 reads CASRRENTEAFF. Here the CDR3 DNA reads TGTGCCAGTAGGCGGGAGAACACTGAAGCTTTCTTT. J is TRBJ1-1 and V is TRBV19; D is unresolved. CDR1 and CDR2 from the germline V gene are LNHDA and SQIVND (reference sequence). The CDR3 is made up of 12 amino acids. V was pared by 6 bases and J by 1 base, with 6 bases between.

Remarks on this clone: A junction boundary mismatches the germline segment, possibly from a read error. CDR3 DNA: TGTGCCATCAGTGAATCCCAGATTACAGGTCCCTACACAGATACGCAGTATTTT. Encoded protein: CAISESQITGPYTDTQYF. The chain combines TRBV2 with TRBJ2-3; tentatively, D is TRBD1 (5 bases). The length of the CDR3 is 18 residues. From germline, CDR1 is SNHLY and CDR2 FYNNEI. Variable domain in full (rest from reference TRBV2 and TRBJ2-3): EPEVTQTPSHQVTQMGQEVILRCVPISNHLYFYWYRQILGQKVEFLVSFYNNEISEKSEIFDDQFSVERPDGSNFTLKIRSTKLEDSAMYFCAISESQITGPYTDTQYFGPGTRLTVL.

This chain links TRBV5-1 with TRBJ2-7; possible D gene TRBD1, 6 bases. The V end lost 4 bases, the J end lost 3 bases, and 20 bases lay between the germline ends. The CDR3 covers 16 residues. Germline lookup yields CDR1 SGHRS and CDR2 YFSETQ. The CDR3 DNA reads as TGCGCCAGCAGCCTGTTGCAGGACAGTCTTTTCTACGAGCAGTACTTC. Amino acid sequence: CASSLLQDSLFYEQYF.

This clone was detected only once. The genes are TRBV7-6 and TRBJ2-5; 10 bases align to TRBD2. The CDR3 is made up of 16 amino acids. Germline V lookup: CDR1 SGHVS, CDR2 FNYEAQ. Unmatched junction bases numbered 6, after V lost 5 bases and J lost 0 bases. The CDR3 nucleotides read TGTGCCAGCAGCGGGACTAGCGCAAATTACCAAGAGACCCAGTACTTC. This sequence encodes CASSGTSANYQETQYF. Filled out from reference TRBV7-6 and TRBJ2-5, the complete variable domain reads GAGVSQSPRYKVTKRGQDVALRCDPISGHVSLYWYRQALGQGPEFLTYFNYEAQQDKSGLPNDRFSAERPEGSISTLTIQRTEQRDSAMYRCASSGTSANYQETQYFGPGTRLLVL.

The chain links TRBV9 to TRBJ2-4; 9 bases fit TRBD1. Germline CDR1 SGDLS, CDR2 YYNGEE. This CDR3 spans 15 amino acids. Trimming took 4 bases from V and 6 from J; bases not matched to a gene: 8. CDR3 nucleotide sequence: TGTGCCAGCAGCACGATTCCGGGACAGGGAAACATTCAGTACTTC. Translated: CASSTIPGQGNIQYF.

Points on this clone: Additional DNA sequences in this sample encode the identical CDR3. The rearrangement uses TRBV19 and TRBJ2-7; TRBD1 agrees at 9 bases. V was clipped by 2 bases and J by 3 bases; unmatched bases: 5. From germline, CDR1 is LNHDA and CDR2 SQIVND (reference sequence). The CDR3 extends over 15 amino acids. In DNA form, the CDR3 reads TGTGCCAGTAGTATACCGGGACAGGGACTCTACGAGCAGTACTTC. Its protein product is CASSIPGQGLYEQYF.

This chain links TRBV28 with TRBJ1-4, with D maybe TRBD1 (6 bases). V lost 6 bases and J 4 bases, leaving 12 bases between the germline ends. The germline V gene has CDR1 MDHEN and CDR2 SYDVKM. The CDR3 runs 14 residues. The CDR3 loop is CASSTGTLNEKLFF. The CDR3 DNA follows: TGTGCCAGCAGCACCGGGACACTTAATGAAAAACTGTTTTTT.

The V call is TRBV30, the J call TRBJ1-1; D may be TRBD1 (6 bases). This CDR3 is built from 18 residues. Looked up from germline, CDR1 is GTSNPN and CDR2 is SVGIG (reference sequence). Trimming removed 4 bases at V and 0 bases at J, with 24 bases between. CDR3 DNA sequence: TGTGCCTGGATCGTACGAGGGGGAGAAAGGGGATTGAACACTGAAGCTTTCTTT. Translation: CAWIVRGGERGLNTEAFF.